One T cell receptor beta chain is described in this entry. This table comes from immunoSEQ multiplex PCR, and its TCRdb copy is limited to in-frame clones, with some not included. The table shows 50,000 or so clones, with roughly 86% occurring only once. V was shortened by 1 base and J by 1 base, with 13 bases between the two germline ends. The germline V gene has CDR1 SQVTM and CDR2 ANQGSEA. CDR3 length: 15 residues. The sample belongs to a study of PD-L1 blockade in urothelial cancer. Time point noted: peripheral blood 6 weeks after treatment start. The source was PBMCs, collected around atezolizumab (anti-PD-L1) treatment. This TCR was recovered from a man aged 55 to 70 with urothelial cancer. The V and J genes are TRBV29-1 and TRBJ1-1; TRBD1 might be the D (5 bases). The DNA of the CDR3 is TGCAGCGTTGAAGTCCGCGGGGACGGGAACACTGAAGCTTTCTTT. It codes for CSVEVRGDGNTEAFF.